This T cell receptor beta chain was recorded in a study of T cell responses to AZD1222 COVID-19 vaccine. Points from the study as a whole: Donors, mostly white British, included more females; clonal diversity was possibly underestimated.

Regarding this clone: Its antigen is not known.

CDR1 and CDR2 (germline): MDHEN, SYDVKM. The V end lost 3 bases, the J end lost 4 bases, and 18 bases lay between the germline ends. The CDR3 length is 16 residues. Assay used: immunoSEQ multiplex PCR; TCRdb lists only in-frame clones, some missing. Of some 180,000 clones detected, around 94% appear once; the ten largest clones hold 1.5% to 2%. The chain has TRBV28 and TRBJ1-2; D might be TRBD1 (5 bases). This specimen was peripheral blood, taken 28 days after the second AZD1222 dose. The sequence was obtained from an adult who received the AZD1222 COVID-19 vaccine. The CDR3 bases are TGTGCCAGCAGTTTGGGGACGGGACCACCTCCCTATGGCTACACCTTC. Translating it yields CASSLGTGPPPYGYTF.